The 4 T cell receptor beta chains below all came from one sample that was sequenced in a study of OX40 agonist ivuxolimab in advanced cancers. Profiled with immunoSEQ multiplex PCR; TCRdb holds only in-frame clones, not every one. Of 50,000 to 70,000 clones detected, roughly 84% appear once; the ten largest clones hold over 2.5%. The specimen comprised CD4+ or CD8+ T cells sorted from blood, sampled in a trial of the OX40 agonist ivuxolimab. The receptor set was obtained from an adult with an advanced solid tumor such as melanoma, head and neck, liver or kidney cancer.

The CDR3 coding sequence is TGTGCCAGCAGCTTACGACAGTCGAATGGCTACACCTTC. Translated: CASSLRQSNGYTF. The chain carries TRBV7-3 and TRBJ1-2; tentatively, D is TRBD1 (5 bases). Trimming took 2 bases from V and 6 from J, leaving 10 bases between them. Germline V gene lookup returns CDR1 SGHTA and CDR2 FQGTGA. CDR3 length equals 13 residues.

The chain recombines TRBV5-1 with TRBJ1-2, with D unclear. This CDR3 contains 14 residues. With 4 bases removed from V and 0 bases from J, the gap between germline ends came to 10 bases. CDR1 and CDR2 (germline): SGHRS, YFSETQ. In DNA, the CDR3 is TGCGCCAGCAGCGCGACGGTAGCTAACTATGGCTACACCTTC. Amino acids: CASSATVANYGYTF.

The rearrangement uses TRBV5-1 and TRBJ2-5; no definite D call. Germline V gene data show CDR1 as SGHRS and CDR2 as YFSETQ. The CDR3 is made up of 14 amino acids. Trimming removed 0 bases at V and 5 bases at J, with 11 bases between. CDR3 sequence reads: CASSLVPSRETQYF. The CDR3 DNA is TGCGCCAGCAGCTTGGTTCCGTCCCGGGAGACCCAGTACTTC. Supplemented by reference TRBV5-1 and TRBJ2-5, the full variable domain reads KAGVTQTPRYLIKTRGQQVTLSCSPISGHRSVSWYQQTPGQGLQFLFEYFSETQRNKGNFPGRFSGRQFSNSRSEMNVSTLELGDSALYLCASSLVPSRETQYFGPGTRLLVL.

The V and J genes are TRBV10-1 and TRBJ2-7; the D gene could be TRBD1 or TRBD2 (5 bases each). The CDR3 covers 15 residues. With 4 bases removed from V and 0 bases from J, the gap between germline ends came to 13 bases. Germline assignment: CDR1 WNHNN and CDR2 SYGVQD (reference sequence). The CDR3 reads CASSGDGPNSYEQYF. The CDR3 DNA is TGCGCCAGCAGTGGGGACGGCCCCAACTCCTACGAGCAGTACTTC.